This T cell receptor beta chain was identified during a study of regulatory T cells in long-lasting Graves disease. Time point indicated: newly diagnosed GD, antithyroid drugs for less than 3 months. The TCR library was made from RNA extracted from PBMCs. The collection involved drawing 8 to 9 milliliters of peripheral blood into EDTA tubes. A word on this clonotype: Its antigen remains unidentified.

Sequencing libraries for TCR beta were prepared with iRepertoire HTBI primers and Arm-PCR of CDR3 regions. MiXCR, applied by TCRdb to the multiplex PCR reads, yields one record per CDR3 protein. The data hold around 400,000 distinct CDR3 sequences, with approximately 16% observed a single time. V lost 2 bases to trimming and J lost 1 base; unmatched junction nucleotides: 11. The CDR3 consists of 19 residues. Germline assignment: CDR1 LNHDA and CDR2 SQIVND (reference sequence). Study observations and caveats: Patients with persistent disease showed a bias toward TRBV28, TRBJ1-2 and TRBJ2-5.

This sample was shared with a second study, whose subject was T cells in Graves' hyperthyroidism and ophthalmopathy. From that study: Uncontrolled infection, other autoimmune disease, pregnancy or lactation disqualified patients from enrolment. Most clonotypes expanded in thyroid above 0.001 were likewise present in blood.

The V and J genes are TRBV19 and TRBJ2-2; 9 bases match TRBD2. The receptor was isolated from a woman between 35 and 50 years old with Graves disease. The material sequenced was peripheral blood mononuclear cells (PBMCs), taken at new diagnosis, from a patient treated with antithyroid drugs. CDR3 bases: TGTGCCAGTAGTATAATCGGACTAGCGCGCTCATTGAACACCGGGGAGCTGTTTTTT. Amino acids: CASSIIGLARSLNTGELFF.